Shown below are 12 T cell receptor beta chains from a single sample sequenced in a study of human T cells and chemical hapten exposure. TCRdb passed the 5' RACE reads through MiXCR, listing each CDR3 protein once. The sample records more than 140,000 distinct CDR3 sequences, about 4.3% being singletons. Unfractionated whole blood served as the source for total RNA extraction. The receptors here all came from a female donor in good health.

This clonotype was observed a handful of times. The V call is TRBV7-9, the J call TRBJ1-5; D remains unclear. Between the trimmed V and J ends, which lost 4 bases and 4 bases, there was a span of 14 bases. CDR3 size: 15 residues. From germline, CDR1 is SEHNR and CDR2 FQNEAQ (reference sequence). CDR3 loop: CASSSTDGSNQPQHF. DNA of the CDR3: TGTGCCAGCAGCTCTACTGACGGATCAAATCAGCCCCAGCATTTT.

This clonotype was recorded at least ten times. The V call is TRBV7-9, the J call TRBJ2-7; the D is unclear. The CDR3 runs 13 residues. The V gene lost 1 base and the J gene lost 3 bases, with 7 bases spanning the gap. Germline CDR1 is SEHNR and CDR2 is FQNEAQ (reference sequence). In DNA form, the CDR3 reads TGTGCCAGCAGCTTAGAACCCCACTACGAGCAGTACTTC. Encoded protein: CASSLEPHYEQYF.

This clonotype was observed many times. The chain carries TRBV7-9 and TRBJ2-5, with a possible D match to TRBD2 (6 bases). The germline CDR1 and CDR2 sequences are SEHNR and FQNEAQ (reference sequence). This CDR3 spans 12 amino acids. V gave up 0 bases and J gave up 12 bases, with 11 bases separating them. CDR3 in DNA: TGTGCCAGCAGCTTAGCAGGGACTCCGGAGTACTTC. It translates to CASSLAGTPEYF.

This clonotype came up many times. The chain links TRBV28 to TRBJ1-5; unclear D gene. The CDR3 is made up of 16 amino acids. Germline V lookup: CDR1 MDHEN, CDR2 SYDVKM. Trimming shortened V by 1 base and J by 2 bases, and 12 bases separated the two germline ends. CDR3 amino acids: CASSLLSGSGNQPQHF. DNA for the CDR3: TGTGCCAGCAGTTTATTATCCGGTTCGGGCAATCAGCCCCAGCATTTT.

The CDR3 sequence is CASSTTGLWGYTDTQYF. CDR3 in DNA: TGTGCCAGCAGCACCACAGGGCTGTGGGGGTACACAGATACGCAGTATTTT. This chain links TRBV5-6 with TRBJ2-3; the D gene is possibly TRBD1 (6 bases). The CDR3 covers 17 residues. CDR1 is SGHDT, CDR2 YYEEEE, per germline. Trimming removed 4 bases at V and 2 bases at J, with 20 bases between.

This clonotype has ten or more counts. This sequence joins TRBV5-4 and TRBJ1-1; D is perhaps TRBD1 (5 bases). The ends were cut back, 2 bases at V and 7 bases at J, with 15 bases in the middle. Germline V CDR1 and CDR2: SGHNT, YYREEE (reference sequence). There are 14 residues in the CDR3. Here the CDR3 DNA reads TGTGCCAGCAGCTTAATGGGTCCTGGGGGTGAAGCTTTCTTT. Its protein product is CASSLMGPGGEAFF.

The rearrangement uses TRBV6-1 and TRBJ1-5; D is undetermined. The V gene's germline CDR1 is MNHNS and CDR2 SASEGT. V was cut by 4 bases and J by 2 bases, with 15 bases left in between. The CDR3 spans 16 residues. CDR3 bases: TGTGCCAGCAGTGCCCTGGACGGCGAAGGCAATCAGCCCCAGCATTTT. This codes for CASSALDGEGNQPQHF.

This clonotype was seen many times. V is TRBV14 and J is TRBJ1-1, with D tentatively TRBD1 (5 bases). V was clipped by 1 base and J by 2 bases, with 8 bases between them. Per the germline V gene, CDR1 is SGHDN and CDR2 is FVKESK. CDR3 length: 14 residues. In DNA, the CDR3 is TGTGCCAGCAGCCAAGTTAGGGGAAACACTGAAGCTTTCTTT. Translated, it gives CASSQVRGNTEAFF.

There are many counts of this clonotype. The chain is built from TRBV20-1 and TRBJ1-1, with 7 bases that match TRBD1. This CDR3 contains 15 residues. With V trimmed by 5 bases and J by 1 base, 10 bases remained unmatched. Germline values: CDR1 DFQATT, CDR2 SNEGSKA (reference sequence). The CDR3 nucleotides read TGCAGTGCTGCGTCCCCGACAGGGCGGAACACTGAAGCTTTCTTT. This sequence encodes CSAASPTGRNTEAFF.

In this sample, this clonotype turned up a few times. The chain couples TRBV27 to TRBJ1-1, with TRBD1 matching over 7 bases. Germline V CDR1 and CDR2: MNHEY, SMNVEV (reference sequence). The length of the CDR3 is 12 residues. V was pared by 6 bases and J by 11 bases, with 9 bases of the junction left unmatched. The CDR3 loop is CASRSQGSRAFF. CDR3 nucleotide sequence: TGTGCCAGCAGATCACAGGGGTCTCGCGCTTTCTTT.

The table lists this clonotype with a few counts. The chain carries TRBV19 and TRBJ1-2, with D hard to call. Germline lookup yields CDR1 LNHDA and CDR2 SQIVND (reference sequence). V gave up 4 bases and J gave up 5 bases, with 14 bases separating them. The CDR3 consists of 14 residues. The CDR3 nucleotides read TGTGCCAGTAGTAGAAACCGACAACATTATGGCTACACCTTC. As protein: CASSRNRQHYGYTF. The full variable domain, its missing parts supplied by reference TRBV19 and TRBJ1-2, is DGGITQSPKYLFRKEGQNVTLSCEQNLNHDAMYWYRQDPGQGLRLIYYSQIVNDFQKGDIAEGYSVSREKKESFPLTVTSAQKNPTAFYLCASSRNRQHYGYTFGSGTRLTVV.

This clonotype was detected ten times or more. CDR3 DNA: TGCGCCAGCAGCAACTTAGCGGTCTCCTACAATGAGCAGTTCTTC. Encoded protein: CASSNLAVSYNEQFF. The chain employs TRBV4-3 and TRBJ2-1; TRBD2 might be the D (6 bases). The CDR3 consists of 15 residues. Germline values: CDR1 LGHNA, CDR2 YSLEER. V was cut by 5 bases and J by 0 bases, with 11 bases left in between.